This TCR beta chain was sequenced in a study of cytomegalovirus exposure and HLA in healthy donors (dated by TCRdb to about 2017). Context from the whole study: According to an earlier analysis of several hundred of the donors, about 190 million T cells yielded some 120 million unique TCR beta sequences and about 300 Gb of sequence data. About 280 gigabases of sequencing data and approximately 92 million unique TCR sequences made up an early release that covered fewer than 650 HLA-typed donors. The genetic ancestry cluster associated with self-reported Caucasian donors included over 65% of the roughly 400 genotyped donors. The study was designed to test whether signatures of past pathogen exposure could be identified by cataloging public T cell receptors. The study profiled the T cell repertoires of 500 to 800 subjects by immunosequencing and related them to cytomegalovirus serostatus. A separate validation cohort of roughly 130 different subjects was used in addition to the approximately 700-subject first cohort. To predict cytomegalovirus infection status, the study brought together high-throughput TCR immunosequencing, statistical association of individual TCRs with disease status, and machine learning. A later analysis re-analyzed previously published TCR beta repertoires from approximately 700 donors and added high-resolution HLA genotyping to study TCR occurrence patterns. Rather than drawing on any new phenotypic data, the later analysis identified candidate immune exposures from TCR beta sequences and the way those sequences occurred across donors. An earlier analysis of some 500 of the donors applied high-throughput TCR beta sequencing to assess whether each TCR beta V gene segment acted as functional or pseudogenic. Donor age, sex, ethnicity and CMV serostatus were compiled together with the repertoire data. A later genetic analysis used genome-wide SNP genotypes for about 65% of the 666 donors, treating that subset as a discovery cohort. All discovery cohort repertoires had been generated using a single sequencing platform. Class I and class II HLA loci were covered by the typing at four-digit resolution. Typing coverage differed by locus: A, B, C, DRB1 and DQB1 were typed in roughly 620-630 donors, DQA1 in 500 to 550, DPA1 in nearly 610, and DPB1 in 450 to 490. About five DR-DQ haplotypes were treated as single units for association and clustering because of strong linkage in the cohort. Among around 400 genotyped donors of the cohort, an average of about 240,000 unique TCR beta nucleotide sequences was sequenced per donor, of which about 19% were non-productive.

Relative to germline, V is missing 10 bases and J is missing 2 bases, with 20 bases of the junction outside any gene match. From the cysteine up to the phenylalanine, the CDR3 has a length of 19 residues. The entry retains the CDR3 DNA only, 57 bases that are in frame from base 1. In the germline V gene (reference sequence), CDR1 corresponds to LNHDA and CDR2 to SQIVND. Libraries came from the immunoSEQ multiplex PCR assay. A mixture of 60 forward primers for TCR Vbeta segments and 13 reverse primers for TCR Jbeta segments was used in the multiplex PCR. The CDR3 region of rearranged TCR beta genes was amplified from genomic DNA with a multiplex PCR assay. Amplified TCR beta libraries were sequenced as 87-base-pair reads on the Illumina HiSeq System. Processing in the source paper ran as follows. A later analysis tallied 70 million to 100 million unique TCR beta chains across the 660 or so repertoires, and around 9.9 million of those chains were shared by two or more donors. Raw reads were error-corrected and collapsed into unique sequences with a nearest-neighbor algorithm that merged closely related sequences to remove PCR and sequencing errors. Alignment of CDR3 sequences to IMGT reference sequences was used to assign V, D and J gene segments. For a sequence to be retained, a match of at least six nucleotides was required to both a V gene segment and a J gene segment. A rearrangement counted as productive if the CDR3 had no stop codons and remained in frame with V and J, and every other rearrangement counted as non-productive. CDR3 was defined by IMGT convention, running from the second conserved V-encoded cysteine to the conserved J-encoded phenylalanine. The earlier analysis of 587 of the donors excluded sequences that lacked an unambiguous match to a single V gene segment. An earlier analysis of about 590 of the donors classified V segments as functional when productive rearrangements were above 56.7% and as segregating when the standard deviation between donors was above 5%. A statistical classification framework was developed to diagnose cytomegalovirus status using the catalog of TCR beta chain sequences. In a later analysis, TCR nucleotide sequences were compared against IMGT/GENE-DB human TR gene sequences so that V and J genes could be assigned. A later analysis assigned CDR3 sequences and most-parsimonious VDJ recombination scenarios with the TCRdist pipeline. In a later analysis, each TCR beta chain was defined by its CDR3 amino acid sequence together with its V-gene family, and reads without a unique V-gene family were excluded. To address suspected cross-contamination and a sequencing artifact, a later analysis removed a few hundred highly shared, low-generation-probability nucleotide sequences. A later analysis calculated a clonal expansion index for each public chain from normalized within-repertoire ranks of inferred template counts. A later analysis computed generation probabilities with a VDJ recombination model fitted to out-of-frame rearrangements, and checked the results against IGoR. A later analysis scored TCR-TCR, TCR-HLA and TCR-CMV co-occurrence with hypergeometric tests, applying a repertoire-size bias correction to TCR pairs. In a later analysis, false discovery rates were estimated by permuting HLA or CMV assignments 20 times. A later analysis grouped co-occurring TCRs with DBSCAN, adding TCRdist sequence similarity when clustering within HLA-allele-positive subsets. For co-occurrence clustering, repertoires with fewer than 30,000 or more than 120,000 public chains were excluded, along with a handful of repertoires with anomalous nucleotide sharing. TCRdb stores this immuneACCESS table with in-frame sequences only. Part of the clones is absent; in the studies checked, under half of the shortfall reflects unresolved V genes, and no reason is known for the rest. V and J calls plus clone size are reproduced from that table; the DNA served to infer D and trimming. In this sample the table shows approximately 300,000 clones, approximately 84% of which occur a single time. The ten largest clones represent about 2% of the sample.

About this clone itself: Its antigen specificity is not known. There are no base qualities to consult, and no much larger clone falls within one base.

In total, fewer than 750 healthy bone marrow donors made up the cohort. At the time of sampling, every cohort member was nominally healthy, though immune exposures that went unrecorded were likely present. The donor was CMV seropositive and was included in the group of 250 to 300 seropositive cohort members. Every donor gave a peripheral blood sample, and the peripheral blood mononuclear cells from that sample were used for TCR beta sequencing. The Qiagen DNeasy Blood Extraction Kit was used to extract genomic DNA from the blood cell samples. The paper's findings and limits, for the study overall: The study gave a list of more than 150 TCR beta chains associated with cytomegalovirus. A further reported finding was that TCR beta sequences accurately predicted the HLA-A and HLA-B alleles for most subjects in the first cohort. Compared with equally common non-associated chains, HLA-associated TCR beta chains in a later analysis were more clonally expanded and had lower generation probabilities. In vitro tests confirmed that a few of the cytomegalovirus-associated TCR beta chains recognize cytomegalovirus antigens. For the cohort, immune exposure information was limited to CMV serostatus. Some IMGT-functional V segments, including TRBV6-2 and TRBV6-3, could not be told apart with the 87-base-pair reads, so those segments were excluded. Correlated functional status among segregating V segments might reflect linkage disequilibrium, but an unknown experimental factor could not be ruled out. According to a later genetic analysis, donors in an Asian-associated ancestry cluster had fewer N-insertions in productive TCRs than the approximately 630-donor mean. When HLA alleles, especially DR and DQ, strongly co-occurred, attributing TCR associations to individual alleles was difficult. HLA typing was unavailable for some donors at each locus, so association tests used only the typed subset. An earlier analysis of approximately 570 of the donors showed that most TCR beta V segments appeared in productive rearrangements either about 87% or about 30% of the time, which broadly matched IMGT annotations. The classifier was reported to diagnose cytomegalovirus status with high specificity and sensitivity in both the original cohort and the validation cohort. Some 15 rarely observed V segments, including chromosome 9 orphons, were excluded from the earlier analysis of 550 to 700 of the donors because counts were too low. It was suggested by the authors that the approach could potentially be generalized to other disease states and immunological phenotypes. In a later analysis, the rate of TCR association differed among HLA loci, with DRB1 alleles having the most associated TCRs and HLA-C alleles having the fewest. A later analysis associated about 18,000 TCR beta sequences with specific HLA alleles at a false discovery rate of 0.05. A cluster of highly shared sequence variants was judged likely to be a technical artifact of the sequencing pipeline. This cohort had only TCR beta chains sequenced, and the lack of alpha or paired-chain data limited which features could be detected. An association between a missense DCLRE1C variant and V-gene and J-gene trimming of TCR beta chains was found in a later genetic analysis and replicated in an independent cohort. Several of the top co-occurrence clusters appeared to be linked to parvovirus B19, influenza, CMV and Epstein-Barr virus, according to a later analysis. Most TCR sequences were observed very rarely across donors, whereas some public TCRs were present in many individuals. The presence/absence analyses assumed that sequencing depth was roughly uniform across donors, and that assumption may not be true. According to a later analysis, most CMV-associated TCR beta chains appeared to be HLA-restricted, and the HLA associations seemed to be driven largely by CMV exposure.

The rearranged chain carries TRBV19 and TRBJ2-4; 10 bases in between match TRBD1. This sequence was found in a middle-aged woman in good health and CMV-seropositive. Sequenced input: PBMCs. The CDR3 reads CATSMAPGQGFLSKNIQYF. At the DNA level, the sequence is TGTGCCACCAGTATGGCCCCGGGACAGGGGTTTTTGTCCAAAAACATTCAGTACTTC.